The T cell receptor beta chain under discussion was sequenced for a study of regulatory T cells in long-lasting Graves disease. Study-wide background: Graves' patients with a new diagnosis had received antithyroid drugs under 3 months. Overall study findings and caveats: Patients with persistent disease showed a bias toward TRBV28, TRBJ1-2 and TRBJ2-5.

For TCR beta, libraries came from iRepertoire HTBI primers and Arm-PCR of CDR3 regions. Each CDR3 protein is one row after TCRdb ran MiXCR on the multiplex PCR reads. The data contain 500,000 or so distinct CDR3 sequences, 15% to 20% of them singletons. The sample's time point: newly diagnosed GD, antithyroid drugs for less than 3 months. PBMCs provided the RNA from which the TCR library was made. This clonotype has more than one count but fewer than ten. The antigen is not known. Germline CDR1 is SGHDT and CDR2 is YYEEEE. V lost 3 bases and J 4 bases, leaving 22 bases between the germline ends. This CDR3 has 17 amino acids. This same sample was also taken into another study, of T cells in Graves' hyperthyroidism and ophthalmopathy. In that study: With a median lead of around 5.9 months before onset, the model predicted ophthalmopathy.

The chain is built from TRBV5-6 and TRBJ2-5; D unclear. Specimen: peripheral blood mononuclear cells (PBMCs), collected at new diagnosis, from a patient treated with antithyroid drugs. The TCR comes from a woman aged 35 to 60 with Graves disease. CDR3 DNA sequence: TGTGCCAGCAGCTCCCTCGTCTGGGCAGCATCGGGAGAGACCCAGTACTTC. Translated: CASSSLVWAASGETQYF. Variable domain in full (rest from reference TRBV5-6 and TRBJ2-5): DAGVTQSPTHLIKTRGQQVTLRCSPKSGHDTVSWYQQALGQGPQFIFQYYEEEERQRGNFPDRFSGHQFPNYSSELNVNALLLGDSALYLCASSSLVWAASGETQYFGPGTRLLVL.